The clone carrying this TCR beta chain was counted many times. TCRbeta library construction was performed incorporating unique molecular identifiers. TCRdb re-derived calls from the PCR reads in MiXCR, one entry per CDR3 protein. The profile shows approximately 590,000 distinct CDR3 sequences, about 10% of them singletons. This record comes from a study of T-cell reconstitution after alpha-beta-depleted transplantation in children. This CDR3 is 16 amino acids long. The sequencing here drew on PBMCs from the stem cell graft donor, taken from the stem cell graft. The genes are TRBV3-2 and TRBJ2-1; the table gives TRBD2 as D, unverified against the DNA. TRBV3-2 represents a pseudogene. This sequence was found in a human donor who donated a stem cell graft to a child with acute myeloid leukemia. CDR3 bases: TGTGCCAGCAGCCATACCACGACTAGCGGATACAATGAGCAGTTCTTC. It translates to CASSHTTTSGYNEQFF.